Presented here are 9 T cell receptor beta chains from one specimen sequenced in a study of identical twins. TCRdb used MiXCR to reprocess the 5' RACE reads, holding one entry per CDR3 protein. The table includes about 890,000 distinct CDR3 sequences, approximately 13% detected once. The same sample was also used in a study of yellow fever vaccine responses in identical twins.

Sequencing was carried out using PBMCs. Receptors originate from a woman aged 18-30 years in good health.

The J gene is TRBJ2-3, the V gene TRBV20-1, with 10 positions matching TRBD1. This CDR3 comprises 14 residues. Per the germline V gene, CDR1 is DFQATT and CDR2 is SNEGSKA (reference sequence). Losses at the gene ends were 6 bases for V and 3 bases for J; bases not matched to a gene: 6. CDR3 in amino acids: CSAPTGQGTDTQYF. Written as DNA, the CDR3 is TGCAGTGCGCCAACGGGACAGGGGACAGATACGCAGTATTTT.

This clonotype was counted a few times. This chain uses TRBV28 with TRBJ2-5; D is unclear. Trimming left V 3 bases short and J 2 bases short, with 10 bases between. The germline gives CDR1 MDHEN, CDR2 SYDVKM. This CDR3 comprises 14 residues. The chain's CDR3 is CASSFLTSQETQYF. The DNA of the CDR3 is TGTGCCAGCAGTTTCCTGACATCACAAGAGACCCAGTACTTC.

The chain carries TRBV6-1 and TRBJ2-5, with 9 bases aligning to TRBD2. V lost 4 bases to trimming and J lost 4 bases; unmatched junction nucleotides: 7. Germline CDR1 is MNHNS and CDR2 is SASEGT. The CDR3 spans 15 residues. CDR3 residues: CASSARAGGRETQYF. CDR3 in DNA: TGTGCCAGCAGTGCCCGAGCGGGAGGAAGAGAGACCCAGTACTTC.

The chain links TRBV29-1 to TRBJ2-5, with 14 positions matching TRBD2. Germline assignment: CDR1 SQVTM and CDR2 ANQGSEA. The J segment lost 6 bases and the V segment lost 6 bases, leaving 9 bases of the junction unmatched. This CDR3 is built from 15 residues. The CDR3 DNA sequence: TGCAGCGTGACCCCCGGGACTAGCGGGGGACAGACCCAGTACTTC. It encodes CSVTPGTSGGQTQYF.

This clonotype was recorded a few times. The rearrangement uses TRBV20-1 and TRBJ2-5; 8 nucleotides line up with TRBD2. With 2 bases clipped from V and 2 bases from J, the junction kept 10 bases outside the gene matches. The CDR3 length is 16 residues. Looked up from germline, CDR1 is DFQATT and CDR2 is SNEGSKA (reference sequence). The chain's CDR3 is CSARSEGGRPQETQYF. DNA of the CDR3: TGCAGTGCTAGATCAGAGGGCGGGAGGCCTCAAGAGACCCAGTACTTC.

The chain couples TRBV29-1 to TRBJ2-1; no definite D call. The CDR3 covers 12 residues. Trimming removed 7 bases from V and 4 bases from J, with 11 bases in between. The germline CDR1 and CDR2 sequences are SQVTM and ANQGSEA. Written as DNA, the CDR3 is TGCAGCGGTTTGACGGAATACAATGAGCAGTTCTTC. Protein product: CSGLTEYNEQFF.

J is TRBJ1-1 and V is TRBV4-1; D uncertain. V lost 1 base and J 0 bases, leaving 15 bases between the germline ends. This CDR3 region has 17 residues. Germline CDR1 reads MGHRA; CDR2 reads YSYEKL. CDR3 DNA sequence: TGCGCCAGCAGCCAAGGTGGAGGTCTGAAACTGAACACTGAAGCTTTCTTT. This encodes CASSQGGGLKLNTEAFF.

The sample holds a few counts of this clonotype. This sequence joins TRBV18 and TRBJ2-2; TRBD1 aligns across 7 bases. The CDR3 consists of 17 residues. The germline V gene has CDR1 KGHSH and CDR2 LQKENI. V shed 3 bases, J shed 4 bases, and the junction held 11 bases outside the gene matches. This CDR3 is CASSPDETGDSTGELFF. CDR3 sequence (DNA): TGTGCCAGCTCACCGGACGAAACAGGGGATAGCACCGGGGAGCTGTTTTTT.

A few counts support this clonotype. Here the CDR3 DNA reads TGCGCCAGCAGCCCAGCTAGGATGTTGAACACTGAAGCTTTCTTT. It encodes CASSPARMLNTEAFF. The chain carries TRBV4-1 and TRBJ1-1, with D hard to call. Germline V lookup: CDR1 MGHRA, CDR2 YSYEKL. With 4 bases removed from V and 0 bases from J, the gap between germline ends came to 12 bases. There are 15 residues in the CDR3.